A single sample is the source of the 15 T cell receptor beta chains below, sequenced in a study of blood T cell repertoires in COVID-19. The protocol was immunoSEQ multiplex PCR, while the TCRdb copy is restricted to in-frame clones and leaves out a portion. The sample includes some 100,000 clones, 89% seen only once; the top ten take roughly 5.2%. Sequencing was done on a sample of peripheral blood. The receptors shown here come from a woman of 80 years or more with active COVID-19.

CDR3 loop: CASSVGGFGNTIYF. In nucleotides, the CDR3 is TGTGCCAGCAGCGTAGGGGGCTTTGGAAACACCATATATTTT. V and J are TRBV9 and TRBJ1-3, with D possibly matching TRBD1 (5 bases). CDR3 length: 14 amino acids. The V gene's germline CDR1 is SGDLS and CDR2 YYNGEE. V was pared by 0 bases and J by 3 bases, with 7 bases between.

The chain carries TRBV19 and TRBJ2-1; TRBD2 agrees at 7 bases. There are 15 residues in the CDR3. Looked up from germline, CDR1 is LNHDA and CDR2 is SQIVND (reference sequence). The V gene end was trimmed by 6 bases and the J gene end by 15 bases; junction bases not matched to a gene: 20. The CDR3 reads CASSLADASGMSMFF. The DNA for the CDR3 is TGTGCCAGTAGCCTAGCCGACGCTAGCGGAATGAGCATGTTCTTC.

The chain has TRBV5-1 and TRBJ2-2; TRBD2 aligns across 7 bases. Germline trimming cut 4 bases from V and 6 bases from J; bases unmatched to any gene: 9. Per the germline V gene, CDR1 is SGHRS and CDR2 is YFSETQ. The CDR3 loop spans 15 amino acids. CDR3 DNA: TGCGCCAGCAGCCATCTGGGCGGGAGCGCCGGGGAGCTGTTTTTT. Amino acids: CASSHLGGSAGELFF.

J is TRBJ2-5 and V is TRBV27; a weak D match, TRBD1 (6 bases). This CDR3 comprises 12 residues. Germline V gene sequence: CDR1 MNHEY, CDR2 SMNVEV (reference sequence). Trimming stripped 7 bases from V and 2 bases from J, with 8 bases between. CDR3 in DNA: TGTGCCAGCATCAGGGGACAAGAGACCCAGTACTTC. Translating gives CASIRGQETQYF.

The chain has TRBV3-1 (or the pseudogene TRBV3-2) and TRBJ2-7; 10 positions agree with TRBD2. The CDR3 has 15 residues. Germline loops: CDR1 LGHDT, CDR2 YNNKEL (reference sequence). The J segment lost 2 bases and the V segment lost 1 base, leaving 2 bases of the junction unmatched. CDR3 sequence (DNA): TGTGCCAGCAGCCAAGGACTAGCGGGCCCCTACGAGCAGTACTTC. It codes for CASSQGLAGPYEQYF.

The genes are TRBV13 and TRBJ1-4, with 10 bases matching TRBD1. CDR1 and CDR2 from the germline V gene are PRHDT and FYEKMQ (reference sequence). CDR3 length equals 14 residues. With V trimmed by 6 bases and J by 15 bases, 13 bases remained unmatched. The CDR3 sequence is CASSSDRGPARMFF. The DNA for the CDR3 is TGTGCCAGCAGTTCTGACAGGGGGCCGGCGCGGATGTTTTTT.

The rearrangement joins TRBV5-1 to TRBJ1-1, with TRBD1 identical over 8 bases. Germline V lookup: CDR1 SGHRS, CDR2 YFSETQ. After removal of 3 bases from V and 5 bases from J, the junction contained 12 bases not matched to a gene. The CDR3 is 16 residues long. The CDR3 DNA reads as TGCGCCAGCAGCTACGGGGCGCAGGGGGCCGGGACTGAAGCTTTCTTT. Protein product: CASSYGAQGAGTEAFF.

The V and J genes are TRBV7-3 and TRBJ1-4; no clear D gene. The V gene lost 5 bases and the J gene lost 5 bases, with 9 bases spanning the gap. The CDR3 runs 13 residues. Germline V gives CDR1 SGHTA, CDR2 FQGTGA. Here the CDR3 reads CASSATANEKLFF. The CDR3 DNA follows: TGTGCCAGCAGCGCGACTGCGAATGAAAAACTGTTTTTT.

This chain connects TRBV27 to TRBJ1-2; no reliable D call. The CDR3 covers 13 residues. From germline, CDR1 is MNHEY and CDR2 SMNVEV (reference sequence). The V and J ends lost 3 bases and 1 base respectively, with 6 bases between them. The CDR3 coding sequence is TGTGCCAGCAGTTTGCAGCGTAACTATGGCTACACCTTC. Translating gives CASSLQRNYGYTF.

V and J are TRBV5-1 and TRBJ2-5; 10 bases line up with TRBD1. There are 16 residues in the CDR3. The V gene end was trimmed by 4 bases and the J gene end by 5 bases; junction bases not matched to a gene: 11. Looked up from germline, CDR1 is SGHRS and CDR2 is YFSETQ. This chain's CDR3 is CASSRIRTGGAETQYF. CDR3 nucleotide sequence: TGCGCCAGCAGCAGAATCCGGACAGGGGGGGCGGAGACCCAGTACTTC.

This clone was observed a handful of times. The V and J genes are TRBV10-2 and TRBJ2-1; 9 positions match TRBD1. The CDR3 has 15 residues. The V gene's germline CDR1 is WSHSY and CDR2 SAAADI. The V and J ends lost 4 bases and 8 bases, in that order; junction bases with no gene match: 9. CDR3 protein: CASSAPGQGSHEQFF. The DNA of the CDR3 is TGCGCCAGCAGTGCCCCGGGACAGGGAAGCCATGAGCAGTTCTTC.

V and J are TRBV2 and TRBJ1-1; D is ambiguous. The germline V gene has CDR1 SNHLY and CDR2 FYNNEI. The CDR3 runs 15 residues. V lost 0 bases, J lost 3 bases, and 11 bases lay in between. The CDR3 region is CASSEAMRADTEAFF. Here the CDR3 DNA reads TGTGCCAGCAGTGAAGCTATGCGGGCTGACACTGAAGCTTTCTTT.

This chain joins TRBV27 and TRBJ2-3; 11 bases agree with TRBD2. The germline CDR1 and CDR2 sequences are MNHEY and SMNVEV (reference sequence). This CDR3 has 13 amino acids. J was trimmed by 5 bases and V by 6 bases; bases with no gene match: 1. Here the CDR3 reads CASRTSGGDTQYF. For the CDR3, the DNA is TGTGCCAGCAGAACTAGCGGGGGAGATACGCAGTATTTT.

The count of this clone is one. The chain carries TRBV28 and TRBJ1-5; D is unresolved. Trimming removed 6 bases at V and 5 bases at J, with 8 bases between. Germline assignment: CDR1 MDHEN and CDR2 SYDVKM. This CDR3 has 12 residues. The CDR3 region has the DNA TGTGCCAGCAGCTCCGGGGATCAGCCCCAGCATTTT. Translated: CASSSGDQPQHF.

The chain joins TRBV14 to TRBJ2-3; D may be TRBD1 (5 bases). Germline CDR1 is SGHDN and CDR2 is FVKESK. Between the trimmed V and J ends, which lost 0 bases and 5 bases, there was a span of 15 bases. The length of the CDR3 is 16 residues. Written as DNA, the CDR3 is TGTGCCAGCAGCCAAGATAAGGGGCTCCCGGTAGATACGCAGTATTTT. It yields the protein CASSQDKGLPVDTQYF.